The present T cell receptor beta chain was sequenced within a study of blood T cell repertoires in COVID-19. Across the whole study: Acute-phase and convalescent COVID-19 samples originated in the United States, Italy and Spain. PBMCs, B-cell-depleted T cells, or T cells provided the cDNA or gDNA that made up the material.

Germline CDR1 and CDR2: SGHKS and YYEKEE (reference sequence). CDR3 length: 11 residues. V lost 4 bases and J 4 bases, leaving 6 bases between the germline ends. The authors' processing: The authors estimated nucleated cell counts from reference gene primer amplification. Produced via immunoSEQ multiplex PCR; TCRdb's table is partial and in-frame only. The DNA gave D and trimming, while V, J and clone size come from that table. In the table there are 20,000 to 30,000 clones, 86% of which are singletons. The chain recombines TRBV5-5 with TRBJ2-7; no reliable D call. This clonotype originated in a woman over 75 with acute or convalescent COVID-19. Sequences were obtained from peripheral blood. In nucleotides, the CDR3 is TGTGCCAGCAGCGACACGTACGAGCAGTACTTC. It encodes CASSDTYEQYF.